This TCR beta chain was sequenced during a study of cytomegalovirus exposure and HLA in healthy donors. Broader study findings: Reported performance of the classifier showed diagnosis of cytomegalovirus status with high specificity and sensitivity. Reports state that TCR beta sequences accurately predicted most subjects' HLA-A and HLA-B alleles.

This CDR3 region has 15 residues. V shed 4 bases and J 1 base; nucleotides not matched to a gene: 6. The V gene's germline CDR1 is SGHRS and CDR2 YFSETQ. As regards this clone: Its cognate antigen is unknown.

The PCR made use of 60 Vbeta and 13 Jbeta primers. Authors' analysis steps: An analysis that came later counted some 85 million unique TCR beta chains, approximately 9.9 million shared. Repertoires were generated with immunoSEQ multiplex PCR, while TCRdb's copy carries only in-frame clones and drops some. That table is the source of V, J and clone size, and D and trimming were worked out from the DNA. The sample has more than 150,000 clones, roughly nine tenths seen once. This receptor was obtained from a girl under two years old in good health and CMV-seronegative. The chain carries TRBV5-1 and TRBJ2-5; 8 positions agree with TRBD2. The source material was PBMCs. DNA of the CDR3: TGCGCCAGCAGCCCCGAGCGGGGGCTCCAAGAGACCCAGTACTTC. Translation: CASSPERGLQETQYF.